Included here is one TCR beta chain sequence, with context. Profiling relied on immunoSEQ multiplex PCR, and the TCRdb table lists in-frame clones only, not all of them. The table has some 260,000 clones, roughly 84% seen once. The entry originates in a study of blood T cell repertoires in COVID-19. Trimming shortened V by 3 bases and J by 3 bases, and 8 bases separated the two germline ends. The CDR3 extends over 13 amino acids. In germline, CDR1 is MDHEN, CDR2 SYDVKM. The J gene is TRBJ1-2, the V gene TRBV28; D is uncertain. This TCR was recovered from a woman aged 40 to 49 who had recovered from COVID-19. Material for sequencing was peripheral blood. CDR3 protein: CASSFNADYGYTF. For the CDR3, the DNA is TGTGCCAGCAGTTTTAATGCGGACTATGGCTACACCTTC.